This entry lists 14 T cell receptor beta chains sequenced from one sample in a study of blood T cell repertoires in COVID-19. Produced via immunoSEQ multiplex PCR; TCRdb's table is partial and in-frame only. The sample includes 53,000 or so clones, roughly nine tenths seen only once; the top ten take approximately 3%. The sequenced sample consisted of peripheral blood. The origin of the receptors is a human donor in a cohort sampled during active COVID-19.

J is TRBJ2-3 and V is TRBV5-5; tentative D call: TRBD1 (5 bases). The CDR3 sequence is 13 residues long. Trimming removed 2 bases at V and 4 bases at J, with 8 bases between. The germline V gene has CDR1 SGHKS and CDR2 YYEKEE (reference sequence). This chain's CDR3 is CASSLLRADTQYF. The CDR3 coding sequence is TGTGCCAGCAGCTTACTCAGGGCAGATACGCAGTATTTT.

CDR3 DNA: TGCAGCGTTGAAGGTCGTTCCAGGGCCGGAGCTTTCTTT. Translation: CSVEGRSRAGAFF. This rearrangement joins TRBV29-1 to TRBJ1-1, with a weak D call TRBD1 (5 bases). The CDR3 has 13 amino acids. With 1 base removed from V and 10 bases from J, the gap between germline ends came to 16 bases. Per the germline V gene, CDR1 is SQVTM and CDR2 is ANQGSEA.

In DNA form, the CDR3 reads TGTGCCAGCAGCCTATACTCCCGTCGAGATACGCAGTATTTT. As protein: CASSLYSRRDTQYF. The rearrangement joins TRBV7-2 to TRBJ2-3; the D is unclear. The germline CDR1 and CDR2 sequences are SGHTA and FQGNSA. The CDR3 consists of 14 residues. The V end lost 5 bases, the J end lost 5 bases, and 14 bases lay between the germline ends.

J is TRBJ1-2 and V is TRBV5-1; maybe TRBD1 (5 bases). There are 12 residues in the CDR3. Germline CDR1 SGHRS, CDR2 YFSETQ. The ends were cut back, 4 bases at V and 7 bases at J, with 11 bases in the middle. CDR3 protein: CASSGEDIGYTF. CDR3 nucleotides: TGCGCCAGCAGCGGGGAGGACATTGGCTACACCTTC.

The chain uses TRBV30 and TRBJ2-2; 8 bases are shared with TRBD2. Unmatched junction bases numbered 0, after V lost 0 bases and J lost 3 bases. The CDR3 runs to 14 residues. Germline assignment: CDR1 GTSNPN and CDR2 SVGIG (reference sequence). The CDR3 nucleotides read TGTGCCTGGAGTGTCGGGGGGGACACCGGGGAGCTGTTTTTT. Translation gives CAWSVGGDTGELFF.

This chain connects TRBV7-3 to TRBJ2-1; a possible D gene is TRBD2 (6 bases). V shed 3 bases and J shed 10 bases, with 16 bases lying between them. From germline, CDR1 is SGHTA and CDR2 FQGTGA. The CDR3 extends over 14 amino acids. DNA for the CDR3: TGTGCCAGCAGCTTCGGGACTCCTTCAGGGGAGCAGTTCTTC. Protein sequence: CASSFGTPSGEQFF.

A few counts support this clone. CDR3 nucleotide sequence: TGTGCCAGCAGCCAGGCTCAGGGGAGCGCTAATTCACCCCTCCACTTT. The encoded protein is CASSQAQGSANSPLHF. V is TRBV7-2 and J is TRBJ1-6; D is possibly TRBD1 (6 bases). Trimming removed 5 bases from V and 6 bases from J, with 17 bases in between. Germline values: CDR1 SGHTA, CDR2 FQGNSA. This CDR3 is 16 amino acids long.

The chain links TRBV24-1 to TRBJ1-2; 9 bases align to TRBD1. This CDR3 region has 14 residues. V gave up 3 bases and J gave up 8 bases; unmatched junction bases: 6. Germline-derived CDR1 and CDR2 are KGHDR and SFDVKD. The CDR3 sequence is CATSDPGTGFGYTF. CDR3 nucleotide sequence: TGTGCCACCAGTGATCCCGGGACAGGGTTCGGCTACACCTTC.

The chain joins TRBV11-2 to TRBJ2-1; 7 bases match TRBD1. The V and J ends lost 5 bases and 6 bases, in that order; junction bases with no gene match: 4. Germline V gene sequence: CDR1 SGHAT, CDR2 FQNNGV. This CDR3 comprises 13 residues. The CDR3 bases are TGTGCCAGCAGCAGGGACAGCGTCAATGAGCAGTTCTTC. Its protein is CASSRDSVNEQFF.

The chain carries TRBV2 and TRBJ2-7, with 8 bases that match TRBD2. The junction had 13 bases not matched to a gene; V was cut back by 8 bases and J by 1 base. The CDR3 has 16 residues. Germline V gene sequence: CDR1 SNHLY, CDR2 FYNNEI. The CDR3 DNA follows: TGTGCCAGCTATATAGGCGGGGGGTCAAGTTCCTACGAGCAGTACTTC. Translated: CASYIGGGSSSYEQYF.

This chain connects TRBV10-1 to TRBJ2-7, with a tentative D call TRBD1 (5 bases). From germline, CDR1 is WNHNN and CDR2 SYGVQD (reference sequence). The CDR3 totals 13 residues. Between the trimmed V and J ends, which lost 8 bases and 5 bases, there was a span of 16 bases. The CDR3 region has the DNA TGCGCCAGCCGAAGAACAGGTTCGGACGAGCAGTACGTC. It codes for CASRRTGSDEQYV.

The chain has TRBV7-8 and TRBJ2-3, with unresolved D. V gave up 2 bases and J gave up 5 bases, with 2 bases separating them. Looked up from germline, CDR1 is SGHVS and CDR2 is FQNEAQ. This CDR3 comprises 11 residues. This CDR3 reads CASSLQDTQYF. CDR3 coding DNA: TGTGCCAGCAGCTTACAAGATACGCAGTATTTT.

The rearrangement uses TRBV28 and TRBJ2-1, with TRBD2 matching 12 bases. V shed 6 bases, J shed 2 bases, and the junction held 2 bases outside the gene matches. The CDR3 length is 15 residues. Per the germline V gene, CDR1 is MDHEN and CDR2 is SYDVKM. CDR3 coding DNA: TGTGCCAGCAGCCGACTAGCGGGAGCCTACAATGAGCAGTTCTTC. Residues: CASSRLAGAYNEQFF.

This clone has just one count. V and J are TRBV30 and TRBJ1-1, with D maybe TRBD1 (5 bases). The CDR3 is 16 residues long. Trimming removed 3 bases from V and 1 base from J, with 18 bases in between. Germline CDR1 GTSNPN, CDR2 SVGIG (reference sequence). CDR3 DNA sequence: TGTGCCTGGAGCCCGGGAGGGGCGGAGGGGAACACTGAAGCTTTCTTT. Encoded protein: CAWSPGGAEGNTEAFF. The variable domain in full, completed from reference TRBV30 and TRBJ1-1, reads SQTIHQWPATLVQPVGSPLSLECTVEGTSNPNLYWYRQAAGRGLQLLFYSVGIGQISSEVPQNLSASRPQDRQFILSSKKLLLSDSGFYLCAWSPGGAEGNTEAFFGQGTRLTVV.